This entry lists 31 T cell receptor beta chains sequenced from one sample in a study of PD-L1 blockade in urothelial cancer. Repertoires were generated with immunoSEQ multiplex PCR, while TCRdb's copy carries only in-frame clones and drops some. The sample consists of approximately 71,000 clones, roughly 91% of them appearing once. The sequenced sample was PBMCs, obtained around atezolizumab (anti-PD-L1) treatment. The receptors shown here come from a man in his 60s with urothelial cancer.

V usage is TRBV5-1 and J usage is TRBJ2-1, with unresolved D. V was clipped by 0 bases and J by 8 bases, with 6 bases between them. Per germline, CDR1 SGHRS and CDR2 YFSETQ. The CDR3 spans 12 residues. CDR3 DNA: TGCGCCAGCAGCTTGGACCGGGATGAGCAGTTCTTC. Amino acid sequence: CASSLDRDEQFF. Full variable domain (rest looked up from reference TRBV5-1 and TRBJ2-1): KAGVTQTPRYLIKTRGQQVTLSCSPISGHRSVSWYQQTPGQGLQFLFEYFSETQRNKGNFPGRFSGRQFSNSRSEMNVSTLELGDSALYLCASSLDRDEQFFGPGTRLTVL.

The V call is TRBV18, the J call TRBJ1-1; D unresolved. Germline assignment: CDR1 KGHSH and CDR2 LQKENI. V lost 5 bases and J 1 base, leaving 8 bases between the germline ends. This CDR3 comprises 13 residues. DNA for the CDR3: TGTGCCAGCTCAGTAAGCACGAACACTGAAGCTTTCTTT. It encodes CASSVSTNTEAFF.

The rearrangement uses TRBV5-1 and TRBJ2-3; a possible D gene is TRBD2 (6 bases). This CDR3 spans 14 amino acids. Germline values: CDR1 SGHRS, CDR2 YFSETQ. The V end lost 4 bases, the J end lost 5 bases, and 14 bases lay between the germline ends. The CDR3 coding sequence is TGCGCCAGCAGCGGGACGGGGGATTTAGATACGCAGTATTTT. Amino acid sequence: CASSGTGDLDTQYF.

This clone appeared a single time. The chain has TRBV15 and TRBJ1-2; 7 bases match TRBD1. The J segment lost 13 bases and the V segment lost 0 bases, leaving 17 bases of the junction unmatched. Germline CDR1 reads LNHNV; CDR2 reads YYDKDF (reference sequence). The CDR3 has 16 residues. The DNA of the CDR3 is TGTGCCACCAGCAGAGATAGCCGGTCCGGACAGGCAATTCTCACCTTC. Translation: CATSRDSRSGQAILTF.

The gene calls are TRBV6-1 and TRBJ1-2; 8 bases are a match to TRBD1. This CDR3 spans 16 amino acids. V shed 4 bases and J 4 bases; nucleotides not matched to a gene: 11. Germline V gene lookup returns CDR1 MNHNS and CDR2 SASEGT. CDR3 nucleotide sequence: TGTGCCAGCAGTGTAAACCGACAGGGGCGGGTCTATGGCTACACCTTC. Translated: CASSVNRQGRVYGYTF.

This clone was seen a single time. The chain couples TRBV18 to TRBJ2-7; D ambiguous. Germline V lookup: CDR1 KGHSH, CDR2 LQKENI. CDR3 length: 13 residues. With 3 bases removed from V and 2 bases from J, the gap between germline ends came to 8 bases. As DNA, the CDR3 is TGTGCCAGCTCACCCGAGCAAACCTACGAGCAGTACTTC. Amino acids: CASSPEQTYEQYF.

The V gene is TRBV7-9, the J gene TRBJ2-7; D might be TRBD1 (5 bases). CDR1 and CDR2 from the germline V gene are SEHNR and FQNEAQ (reference sequence). The CDR3 totals 15 residues. Trimming took 3 bases from V and 1 from J, leaving 13 bases between them. The CDR3 bases are TGTGCCAGCAGCTTGCAGGGCGCGCTTTCCTACGAGCAGTACTTC. Its translation is CASSLQGALSYEQYF.

This clone was counted many times. The chain uses TRBV5-1 and TRBJ2-1; TRBD1 is a possible D gene (5 bases). CDR3 size: 13 residues. The V and J ends lost 2 bases and 7 bases respectively, with 10 bases between them. Germline CDR1 SGHRS, CDR2 YFSETQ. The CDR3 region has the DNA TGCGCCAGCAGCTTATGGACATTAAATGAGCAGTTCTTC. Its translation: CASSLWTLNEQFF.

The chain couples TRBV30 to TRBJ2-7; 9 bases fit TRBD1. Looked up from germline, CDR1 is GTSNPN and CDR2 is SVGIG (reference sequence). The length of the CDR3 is 15 residues. V was pared by 2 bases and J by 4 bases, with 9 bases of the junction left unmatched. The CDR3: CAWSLLTGGQYEQYF. CDR3 DNA sequence: TGTGCCTGGAGTTTATTGACAGGGGGGCAGTACGAGCAGTACTTC.

The chain recombines TRBV10-1 with TRBJ2-7, with TRBD2 identical over 7 bases. CDR1 and CDR2 (germline): WNHNN, SYGVQD (reference sequence). Trimming removed 6 bases from V and 3 bases from J; junction bases left unmatched: 5. CDR3 length equals 13 residues. DNA of the CDR3: TGCGCCAGCAGCCCGGGACTAAACTACGAGCAGTACTTC. It is translated as CASSPGLNYEQYF.

The V and J genes are TRBV5-1 and TRBJ2-3; 7 nucleotides match TRBD1. Trimming cost V 4 bases and J 1 base; bases outside gene matches: 9. Germline V gene data show CDR1 as SGHRS and CDR2 as YFSETQ. The CDR3 is 16 residues long. The CDR3 here is CASSPQGVSGTDTQYF. The CDR3 nucleotides read TGCGCCAGCAGCCCCCAGGGGGTTTCTGGCACAGATACGCAGTATTTT.

The chain links TRBV19 to TRBJ2-7; 7 positions agree with TRBD2. V gave up 6 bases and J gave up 6 bases; unmatched junction bases: 5. Germline assignment: CDR1 LNHDA and CDR2 SQIVND (reference sequence). There are 12 residues in the CDR3. The CDR3 reads CASRAWEGEQYF. CDR3 bases: TGTGCCAGTAGAGCCTGGGAGGGCGAGCAGTACTTC.

This clone was detected a few times. This chain joins TRBV29-1 and TRBJ1-4; possible D gene TRBD1, 5 bases. The CDR3 has 13 amino acids. Trimming took 6 bases from V and 7 from J, leaving 15 bases between them. In germline, CDR1 is SQVTM, CDR2 ANQGSEA. The CDR3 bases are TGCAGCGTAACCGGGGGAGAGAGTGAAAAACTGTTTTTT. Encoded protein: CSVTGGESEKLFF.

In DNA form, the CDR3 reads TGTGCCAGCAGCTTCAAGACCCCCTTCGGGTCTTACGAGCAGTACTTC. Translation gives CASSFKTPFGSYEQYF. The J gene is TRBJ2-7, the V gene TRBV14; no definite D call. The V and J ends lost 5 bases and 4 bases respectively, with 21 bases between them. The CDR3 spans 16 residues. Germline CDR1 is SGHDN and CDR2 is FVKESK.

The chain links TRBV19 to TRBJ2-3; 8 bases map to TRBD1. The CDR3 length is 16 residues. Germline CDR1 and CDR2: LNHDA and SQIVND (reference sequence). V shed 1 base and J 1 base; nucleotides not matched to a gene: 4. The CDR3, as DNA: TGTGCCAGTAGTATAGTAACAGGGGGAGGCACAGATACGCAGTATTTT. Residues: CASSIVTGGGTDTQYF.

This clone was observed a single time. J is TRBJ2-3 and V is TRBV25-1, with 11 bases identical to TRBD1. The CDR3 has 13 amino acids. V was clipped by 7 bases and J by 9 bases; unmatched bases: 6. Germline V gives CDR1 MGHDK, CDR2 SYGVNS. CDR3 residues: CASTGQGAGTQYF. As DNA, the CDR3 is TGTGCCAGCACCGGACAGGGGGCGGGGACGCAGTATTTT.

The rearrangement links TRBV19 to TRBJ1-1; weak D call: TRBD1 (6 bases). The CDR3 extends over 16 amino acids. Between the trimmed V and J ends, which lost 3 bases and 1 base, there was a span of 15 bases. Germline CDR1 and CDR2: LNHDA and SQIVND (reference sequence). In DNA, the CDR3 is TGTGCCAGTAGTATGCAGGGGCTTTATACGAACACTGAAGCTTTCTTT. This codes for CASSMQGLYTNTEAFF.

The chain has TRBV5-5 and TRBJ2-3, with D perhaps TRBD1 (6 bases). CDR1 SGHKS and CDR2 YYEKEE come from the germline V gene (reference sequence). Trimming took off 6 bases at V and 3 bases at J, with 14 bases between the two ends. The CDR3 has 14 residues. This chain's CDR3 is CASTRDISTDTQYF. The CDR3 DNA reads TGTGCCAGCACTCGGGACATCTCGACAGATACGCAGTATTTT.

The chain combines TRBV29-1 with TRBJ2-2; D might be TRBD1 (6 bases). The CDR3 spans 15 residues. Trimming removed 5 bases at V and 1 base at J, with 14 bases between. Germline V gene lookup returns CDR1 SQVTM and CDR2 ANQGSEA. CDR3 bases: TGCAGCGTTACTGATCCCAGGGGGAACACCGGGGAGCTGTTTTTT. Amino acids: CSVTDPRGNTGELFF.

The rearrangement links TRBV5-4 to TRBJ2-3; 10 nucleotides agree with TRBD2. J lost 0 bases, V lost 5 bases, and 0 bases had no gene match. CDR1 is SGHNT and CDR2 is YYREEE in the germline V gene (reference sequence). The CDR3 has 14 amino acids. CDR3 in amino acids: CASSSGGSTDTQYF. CDR3 nucleotides: TGTGCCAGCAGTAGCGGGGGGAGCACAGATACGCAGTATTTT.

The chain carries TRBV5-1 and TRBJ1-2; TRBD1 agrees at 9 bases. J gave up 4 bases and V 0 bases, and 4 bases lay outside the gene matches. The CDR3 contains 15 residues. CDR1 and CDR2 (germline): SGHRS, YFSETQ. CDR3 region: CASSLEGQGAYGYTF. Here the CDR3 DNA reads TGCGCCAGCAGCTTGGAGGGACAGGGTGCCTATGGCTACACCTTC.

This chain links TRBV18 with TRBJ1-1; D is unclear. V was pared by 2 bases and J by 3 bases, with 7 bases between. The length of the CDR3 is 13 residues. Germline-derived CDR1 and CDR2 are KGHSH and LQKENI. The CDR3 DNA follows: TGTGCCAGCTCACCAGTGGAGGACACTGAAGCTTTCTTT. Translating it yields CASSPVEDTEAFF. The full variable domain, in which reference TRBV18 and TRBJ1-1 provide the parts outside the CDR3, is NAGVMQNPRHLVRRRGQEARLRCSPMKGHSHVYWYRQLPEEGLKFMVYLQKENIIDESGMPKERFSAEFPKEGPSILRIQQVVRGDSAAYFCASSPVEDTEAFFGQGTRLTVV.

The CDR3 DNA is TGTGCCAGCAGGCAGGACAGGGGTTATCAGCCCCAGCATTTT. Translated: CASRQDRGYQPQHF. This chain connects TRBV6-5 to TRBJ1-5; 9 bases map to TRBD1. The V segment lost 6 bases and the J segment 5 bases; nucleotides outside the gene matches: 5. The germline V gene has CDR1 MNHEY and CDR2 SVGAGI. The CDR3 length is 14 residues.

The gene calls are TRBV6-1 and TRBJ1-1, with 12 bases fitting TRBD1. J lost 1 base, V lost 3 bases, and 3 bases had no gene match. Germline-derived CDR1 and CDR2 are MNHNS and SASEGT. The CDR3 sequence is 16 residues long. CDR3 region: CASSDGTGGGNTEAFF. As DNA, the CDR3 is TGTGCCAGCAGTGACGGGACAGGGGGCGGGAACACTGAAGCTTTCTTT.

The chain has TRBV30 and TRBJ1-1, with D perhaps TRBD1 (5 bases). This CDR3 region has 13 residues. Trimming stripped 2 bases from V and 6 bases from J, with 13 bases between. The germline V gene has CDR1 GTSNPN and CDR2 SVGIG (reference sequence). Here the CDR3 DNA reads TGTGCCTGGAGTCGGGGGGAGATGGCTGAAGCTTTCTTT. Translated: CAWSRGEMAEAFF.

This chain connects TRBV10-3 to TRBJ2-2; TRBD2 matches at 10 bases. Germline-derived CDR1 and CDR2 are ENHRY and SYGVKD. The V and J ends lost 2 bases and 4 bases, in that order; junction bases with no gene match: 1. This CDR3 is 15 amino acids long. CDR3 in amino acids: CAISEGLAVTGELFF. The CDR3 DNA reads as TGTGCCATCAGTGAGGGACTAGCGGTCACCGGGGAGCTGTTTTTT.

The V call is TRBV28, the J call TRBJ1-5, with 10 positions matching TRBD1. The CDR3 extends over 15 amino acids. J was trimmed by 6 bases and V by 6 bases; bases with no gene match: 8. Germline-derived CDR1 and CDR2 are MDHEN and SYDVKM. CDR3 region: CASRRQGASGQPQHF. CDR3 in DNA: TGTGCCAGCAGACGACAGGGGGCGTCTGGTCAGCCCCAGCATTTT.

The chain employs TRBV4-3 and TRBJ1-3; D remains ambiguous. The CDR3 totals 18 residues. CDR1 and CDR2 (germline): LGHNA, YSLEER. V lost 1 base to trimming and J lost 0 bases, with 16 bases between them. In DNA form, the CDR3 reads TGCGCCAGCAGCCAAGGAGCGTCGGGGTCCGGCTCTGGAAACACCATATATTTT. Amino acids: CASSQGASGSGSGNTIYF.

The V call is TRBV5-4, the J call TRBJ2-3; the match to TRBD2 covers 8 bases. CDR1 and CDR2 (germline): SGHNT, YYREEE (reference sequence). Trimming removed 6 bases from V and 9 bases from J; junction bases left unmatched: 15. The length of the CDR3 is 15 residues. CDR3 sequence: CASTNGGAQASTQYF. CDR3 nucleotide sequence: TGTGCCAGCACCAACGGGGGGGCGCAAGCCTCCACGCAGTATTTT.

The V gene is TRBV7-2, the J gene TRBJ2-2, with 7 bases identical to TRBD1. CDR1 and CDR2 from the germline V gene are SGHTA and FQGNSA. The CDR3 has 16 residues. V lost 2 bases and J lost 5; bases outside the gene matches: 8. The CDR3 loop reads CASSLIRGLGTGELFF. The CDR3 DNA sequence: TGTGCCAGCAGCTTAATTAGGGGGCTTGGTACCGGGGAGCTGTTTTTT.

V usage is TRBV28 and J usage is TRBJ2-3; a weak D match, TRBD1 (5 bases). CDR3 length: 15 residues. Germline V gives CDR1 MDHEN, CDR2 SYDVKM. V was pared by 5 bases and J by 1 base, with 13 bases between. The CDR3 DNA sequence: TGTGCCAGCAGTCCCCCCAGCAGGGGCACAGATACGCAGTATTTT. Translating it yields CASSPPSRGTDTQYF.